These T cell receptor beta chains were read from a single sample in a study of blood T cell repertoires in COVID-19. Assay used: immunoSEQ multiplex PCR; TCRdb lists only in-frame clones, some missing. The sample lists about 260,000 clones; 82% were seen once. The sample comprised peripheral blood. All receptors derive from a woman older than 75 with acute or convalescent COVID-19. CDR3s include the opening cysteine and the closing phenylalanine or tryptophan. Fields, in order: V gene, J gene, clone size, D gene, CDR3 protein, CDR3 DNA. A D gene is named only where the DNA matches it firmly. Rows may omit the clone size; those that give it use once, few, many or a size class.

TRBV7-8,TRBJ2-7,once,TRBD2,CASSLSRGLSYEQYF,TGTGCCAGCAGCTTATCTAGGGGACTATCCTACGAGCAGTACTTC
TRBV11-3,TRBJ2-5,once,NA,CASSHDFSPETQYF,TGTGCCAGCAGCCACGACTTTAGTCCAGAGACCCAGTACTTC
TRBV7-3,TRBJ1-1,NA,NA,CASSLAGMNTEAFF,TGTGCCAGCAGCTTAGCAGGCATGAACACTGAAGCTTTCTTT
TRBV4-3,TRBJ2-2,once,NA,CASSQDPTGGGSTGELFF,TGCGCCAGCAGCCAAGACCCAACGGGGGGCGGAAGCACCGGGGAGCTGTTTTTT
TRBV7-2,TRBJ2-7,NA,NA,CASSFQGNEQYF,TGTGCCAGCAGCTTCCAGGGTAATGAGCAGTACTTC
TRBV5-8,TRBJ2-5,NA,TRBD1,CASSLGRRATGAQETQYF,TGTGCCAGCAGCTTGGGAAGGCGGGCAACAGGGGCCCAAGAGACCCAGTACTTC
TRBV7-2,TRBJ2-7,NA,NA,CASSPWHSRTSSYEQYF,TGTGCCAGCAGCCCCTGGCATAGCCGGACAAGCTCCTACGAGCAGTACTTC
TRBV7-3,TRBJ2-2,NA,TRBD2,CASSLASSGTNTGELFF,TGTGCCAGCAGCTTAGCCTCTAGCGGGACGAACACCGGGGAGCTGTTTTTT
TRBV11-1,TRBJ2-7,NA,NA,CASSLGGLPSYEQYF,TGTGCCAGCAGCTTAGGAGGACTGCCCTCCTACGAGCAGTACTTC
TRBV6-5,TRBJ1-5,NA,TRBD1,CASGRGLDQPQHF,TGTGCCAGCGGCAGGGGGCTGGATCAGCCCCAGCATTTT
TRBV28,TRBJ1-1,once,NA,CASRQQGSGTEAFF,TGTGCCAGCAGACAACAGGGATCCGGCACTGAAGCTTTCTTT
TRBV5-1,TRBJ1-3,NA,TRBD1,CASSEQGPGTGNTIYF,TGCGCCAGCAGCGAACAGGGGCCGGGAACTGGAAACACCATATATTTT
TRBV2,TRBJ1-3,NA,NA,CASSDTTLSGNTIYF,TGTGCCAGCAGCGATACTACTCTCTCTGGAAACACCATATATTTT
TRBV7-8,TRBJ1-2,NA,TRBD1,CASSLVARGDYGYTF,TGTGCCAGCAGCTTAGTAGCCAGGGGGGACTATGGCTACACCTTC
TRBV7-9,TRBJ1-2,NA,NA,CASSPAGRDGYTF,TGTGCCAGCAGCCCCGCGGGGAGGGATGGCTACACCTTC
TRBV11-2,TRBJ2-2,NA,TRBD1,CASSRQRTGNTGELFF,TGTGCCAGCAGCCGACAAAGGACAGGAAACACCGGGGAGCTGTTTTTT
TRBV4-2,TRBJ2-6,NA,NA,CASSQGSGLAGANVLTF,TGTGCCAGCAGCCAAGGGTCGGGGTTAGCTGGGGCCAACGTCCTGACTTTC
TRBV7-2,TRBJ2-3,NA,TRBD1,CASSLKGQYTDTQYF,TGTGCCAGCAGCCTAAAGGGACAGTACACAGATACGCAGTATTTT
TRBV7-3,TRBJ2-5,once,NA,CASSWGGGAQIGETQYF,TGTGCCAGCAGCTGGGGCGGGGGCGCTCAAATCGGAGAGACCCAGTACTTC
TRBV5-8,TRBJ2-1,NA,NA,CASSLRGGPVIDEQFF,TGTGCCAGCAGCTTGAGAGGAGGGCCGGTTATAGATGAGCAGTTCTTC
TRBV18,TRBJ1-6,NA,NA,CASSPRGQDSPLHF,TGTGCCAGCTCACCACGGGGGCAGGATTCACCCCTCCACTTT
TRBV7-9,TRBJ2-3,once,NA,CASSLDSSTDTQYF,TGTGCCAGCAGCTTAGATTCTAGCACAGATACGCAGTATTTT
TRBV24-1,TRBJ2-1,once,TRBD2,CATSPTSGSNEQFF,TGTGCCACCAGTCCGACTAGCGGGAGTAATGAGCAGTTCTTC
TRBV28,TRBJ1-1,NA,TRBD1,CASGSRRTGVTNTEAFF,TGTGCCAGCGGTTCAAGAAGGACAGGGGTTACGAACACTGAAGCTTTCTTT
TRBV30,TRBJ1-1,NA,TRBD1,CAWAGTGNTEAFF,TGTGCCTGGGCCGGGACAGGGAACACTGAAGCTTTCTTT
TRBV7-3,TRBJ2-2,once,TRBD1,CASSFSETGITGELFF,TGTGCCAGCAGCTTTTCCGAGACAGGGATTACCGGGGAGCTGTTTTTT
TRBV2,TRBJ1-5,NA,NA,CASRDYRSGNQPQHF,TGTGCCAGCAGAGATTACAGGTCGGGCAATCAGCCCCAGCATTTT
TRBV4-2,TRBJ2-1,NA,NA,CASSRSTGTSYNEQFF,TGTGCCAGCAGCCGAAGTACAGGGACCTCCTACAATGAGCAGTTCTTC
TRBV9,TRBJ1-5,NA,TRBD1,CASSVGQGAGQPQHF,TGTGCCAGCAGCGTAGGACAGGGGGCGGGTCAGCCCCAGCATTTT
TRBV3-1/TRBV3-2,TRBJ1-2,NA,TRBD1,CASSQRGTGANYGYTF,TGTGCCAGCAGCCAGAGAGGGACAGGTGCTAACTATGGCTACACCTTC
TRBV6-5,TRBJ2-1,NA,TRBD2,CASRMSGGNNEQFF,TGTGCCAGCAGAATGTCGGGGGGGAACAATGAGCAGTTCTTC
TRBV3-1/TRBV3-2,TRBJ2-7,NA,NA,CASSQGPGLAGYEQYF,TGTGCCAGCAGCCAAGGTCCTGGGCTAGCCGGCTACGAGCAGTACTTC
TRBV6-6,TRBJ1-4,NA,NA,CASSPTSRSNEKLFF,TGTGCCAGCAGTCCTACCTCACGGAGTAATGAAAAACTGTTTTTT
TRBV4-1,TRBJ1-1,NA,TRBD1,CASSRGQGGFGRTEAFF,TGCGCCAGCAGCCGAGGACAGGGTGGGTTTGGGCGCACTGAAGCTTTCTTT
TRBV19,TRBJ2-1,NA,TRBD2,CASMSSGYNEQFF,TGTGCCAGTATGTCTAGCGGGTACAATGAGCAGTTCTTC
TRBV7-2,TRBJ2-3,NA,TRBD2,CASSLLTSGGASTDTQYF,TGTGCCAGCAGCTTGCTGACTAGCGGGGGGGCTAGCACAGATACGCAGTATTTT
TRBV15,TRBJ2-7,NA,NA,CATSQGYEQYF,TGTGCCACCAGCCAGGGCTACGAGCAGTACTTC
TRBV5-8,TRBJ2-7,NA,TRBD1,CASSFGTDPYEQYF,TGTGCCAGCAGCTTCGGGACAGACCCCTACGAGCAGTACTTC
TRBV6-5,TRBJ1-4,NA,NA,CACQGNLNEKLFF,TGTGCCTGTCAGGGGAACCTTAATGAAAAACTGTTTTTT
TRBV7-3,TRBJ2-7,NA,TRBD2,CASSLAGTSGLYEQYF,TGTGCCAGCAGCTTAGCCGGGACTAGCGGACTCTACGAGCAGTACTTC
TRBV19,TRBJ2-7,NA,TRBD2,CASSSGLAGDQQYF,TGTGCCAGTAGTTCAGGACTAGCGGGAGACCAGCAGTACTTC
TRBV4-3,TRBJ1-6,NA,NA,CASSQDRAADSPLHF,TGCGCCAGCAGCCAAGACAGGGCTGCAGATTCACCCCTCCACTTT
TRBV20-1,TRBJ1-1,NA,NA,CSASLVSEAFF,TGCAGTGCTAGCCTCGTCTCTGAAGCTTTCTTT
TRBV19,TRBJ1-1,NA,TRBD1,CASSIAGTGGTEAFF,TGTGCCAGTAGTATAGCGGGTACAGGGGGCACTGAAGCTTTCTTT
TRBV11-3,TRBJ2-1,NA,TRBD2,CASSPGTNYNEQFF,TGTGCCAGCAGCCCCGGGACTAATTACAATGAGCAGTTCTTC
TRBV6-5,TRBJ2-2,few,TRBD2,CASSYRLARNTGELFF,TGTGCCAGCAGTTACCGACTAGCGCGGAACACCGGGGAGCTGTTTTTT
TRBV4-3,TRBJ2-1,NA,NA,CASSQEPGNEQFF,TGCGCCAGCAGCCAAGAGCCCGGCAATGAGCAGTTCTTC
TRBV2,TRBJ1-5,NA,NA,CASSEAGGNQPQHF,TGTGCCAGCAGTGAAGCGGGAGGAAATCAGCCCCAGCATTTT
TRBV18,TRBJ1-1,once,NA,CASSPTPGSEAFF,TGTGCCAGCTCACCAACTCCGGGGTCCGAAGCTTTCTTT
TRBV5-5,TRBJ2-6,NA,TRBD1,CASSERTGAGANVLTF,TGTGCCAGCAGCGAACGGACAGGGGCTGGGGCCAACGTCCTGACTTTC
TRBV4-1,TRBJ2-3,NA,NA,CASSQEPVQGRDTQYF,TGCGCCAGCAGCCAAGAACCGGTGCAGGGTCGAGATACGCAGTATTTT
TRBV27,TRBJ2-1,NA,TRBD1,CASRTGQGGYNEQFF,TGTGCCAGCAGGACCGGACAGGGAGGCTACAATGAGCAGTTCTTC
TRBV6-4,TRBJ2-1,NA,TRBD1,CASRQQGSDEQFF,TGTGCCAGCAGGCAACAGGGGAGCGATGAGCAGTTCTTC
TRBV6-5,TRBJ2-2,NA,TRBD2,CASRPTSGSGGELFF,TGTGCCAGCAGACCGACTAGCGGGAGCGGCGGGGAGCTGTTTTTT
TRBV2,TRBJ2-7,few,NA,CASSRSWGESYEQYF,TGTGCCAGCAGTCGGTCCTGGGGGGAATCCTACGAGCAGTACTTC
TRBV12-3/TRBV12-4,TRBJ1-4,NA,TRBD1,CASLQGTNEKLFF,TGTGCCAGCTTACAGGGGACAAATGAAAAACTGTTTTTT
TRBV19,TRBJ2-7,few,TRBD2,CASSIGTSYEQYF,TGTGCCAGTAGTATCGGGACTAGCTACGAGCAGTACTTC
TRBV7-2,TRBJ1-4,NA,TRBD1,CASSTGWTGVEKLFF,TGTGCCAGCAGCACCGGGTGGACAGGGGTTGAAAAACTGTTTTTT
TRBV15,TRBJ2-2,NA,TRBD1,CATSDGGQGSGELFF,TGTGCCACCAGCGACGGAGGACAGGGCTCCGGGGAGCTGTTTTTT